The rows below give T cell receptor beta chains drawn from one sample of a study of cytomegalovirus exposure and HLA in healthy donors. Clones were read by immunoSEQ multiplex PCR, and TCRdb kept only the in-frame ones, dropping some. The table shows under 170,000 clones, with roughly 80% occurring only once. The specimen was PBMCs. All receptors come from a human donor in good health. Both conserved end residues are part of each CDR3. Each record gives: D gene, J gene, clone size, V gene, CDR3 protein, CDR3 DNA. D genes are given only for firm matches. The listing skips clone size in some rows; elsewhere it reads once, few, many or a size class.

.	TRBJ2-7	.	TRBV27	CASSHLPTVTYEQYF	TGTGCCAGCAGTCACCTCCCCACAGTTACCTACGAGCAGTACTTC
TRBD1	TRBJ2-2	.	TRBV6-1	CASRTGGTGELFF	TGTGCCAGCAGGACAGGGGGGACCGGGGAGCTGTTTTTT
TRBD1	TRBJ1-2	few	TRBV27	CASSAGTGSYGYTF	TGTGCCAGCAGTGCGGGGACAGGGTCCTATGGCTACACCTTC
TRBD2	TRBJ2-3	.	TRBV25-1	CASSEYSGGTDTQYF	TGTGCCAGCAGTGAGTATAGCGGGGGCACAGATACGCAGTATTTT
.	TRBJ1-4	.	TRBV5-1	CASSGITGPTNEKLFF	TGCGCCAGCAGCGGCATAACAGGTCCAACTAATGAAAAACTGTTTTTT
.	TRBJ2-7	.	TRBV9	CASSVAGSGPLEQYF	TGTGCCAGCAGCGTAGCGGGTAGCGGCCCTCTTGAGCAGTACTTC
.	TRBJ2-7	few	TRBV4-1	CASSQVSGDEQYF	TGCGCCAGCAGCCAAGTCTCGGGGGACGAGCAGTACTTC
.	TRBJ1-3	.	TRBV6-1	CASSESGSTGGLLSGNTIYF	TGTGCCAGCAGTGAATCAGGCTCGACAGGAGGATTACTCTCTGGAAACACCATATATTTT
.	TRBJ2-4	.	TRBV9	CASGSLNIQYF	TGTGCCAGCGGGAGTCTTAACATTCAGTACTTC
.	TRBJ1-1	.	TRBV7-3	CASSIDGGPGAEAFF	TGTGCCAGCAGCATTGACGGGGGGCCTGGGGCCGAAGCTTTCTTT